The rows below give T cell receptor beta chains drawn from one sample of a study of OX40 agonist ivuxolimab in advanced cancers. Sequencing used immunoSEQ multiplex PCR; TCRdb keeps in-frame clones, though not all of them. The sample contains roughly 100,000 clones, about nine tenths of which appear only once. The sample consisted of CD4+ or CD8+ T cells sorted from blood, taken in a trial of the OX40 agonist ivuxolimab. Receptors were obtained from an adult with an advanced solid tumor such as melanoma, head and neck, liver or kidney cancer. The CDR3 runs from the conserved cysteine through the conserved F or W. The D gene is left open where the match is weak. Some rows mark clone size as missing; the rest say once, few, many or name a class of expanded clone.

v_gene: TRBV6-1
d_gene: -
j_gene: TRBJ1-6
abundance: -
CDR3aa: CASGLFSPLHF
CDR3nt: TGTGCCAGCGGGTTGTTTTCACCCCTCCACTTT

v_gene: TRBV5-5
d_gene: -
j_gene: TRBJ1-6
abundance: -
CDR3aa: CASSPGSWASPLHF
CDR3nt: TGTGCCAGCAGCCCCGGGTCTTGGGCCTCACCCCTCCACTTT

v_gene: TRBV10-2
d_gene: TRBD2
j_gene: TRBJ2-7
abundance: -
CDR3aa: CASSESPVAGAFYEQYF
CDR3nt: TGCGCCAGCAGTGAATCCCCGGTAGCGGGGGCTTTCTACGAGCAGTACTTC

v_gene: TRBV19
d_gene: TRBD1
j_gene: TRBJ2-5
abundance: -
CDR3aa: CASKFSGTGGYQETQYF
CDR3nt: TGTGCCAGTAAGTTCTCCGGGACAGGGGGCTACCAAGAGACCCAGTACTTC

v_gene: TRBV9
d_gene: TRBD2
j_gene: TRBJ2-1
abundance: -
CDR3aa: CASGPGLAAIYNEQFF
CDR3nt: TGTGCCAGCGGACCGGGACTAGCGGCTATTTACAATGAGCAGTTCTTC

v_gene: TRBV9
d_gene: TRBD2
j_gene: TRBJ2-4
abundance: -
CDR3aa: CASSPQSRGVNIQYF
CDR3nt: TGTGCCAGCAGCCCTCAATCGCGGGGGGTAAACATTCAGTACTTC

v_gene: TRBV29-1
d_gene: -
j_gene: TRBJ2-5
abundance: -
CDR3aa: CSVRVGGPQETQYF
CDR3nt: TGCAGCGTTCGAGTGGGGGGGCCCCAGGAGACCCAGTACTTC

v_gene: TRBV4-3
d_gene: TRBD2
j_gene: TRBJ2-3
abundance: -
CDR3aa: CASSQDPRGATDTQYF
CDR3nt: TGCGCCAGCAGCCAAGATCCGCGGGGGGCTACAGATACGCAGTATTTT

v_gene: TRBV2
d_gene: -
j_gene: TRBJ2-5
abundance: -
CDR3aa: CASGTRPTETQYF
CDR3nt: TGTGCCAGCGGGACCCGTCCTACGGAGACCCAGTACTTC

v_gene: TRBV9
d_gene: -
j_gene: TRBJ2-7
abundance: -
CDR3aa: CASSVGHGYEQYF
CDR3nt: TGTGCCAGCAGCGTAGGTCATGGCTACGAGCAGTACTTC

v_gene: TRBV7-8
d_gene: -
j_gene: TRBJ1-2
abundance: -
CDR3aa: CASSPLDGGGGYTF
CDR3nt: TGTGCCAGCAGCCCCCTGGACGGGGGAGGTGGCTACACCTTC

v_gene: TRBV6-6
d_gene: -
j_gene: TRBJ1-2
abundance: -
CDR3aa: CASSYSGGYNYGYTF
CDR3nt: TGTGCCAGCAGTTACTCTGGCGGTTATAACTATGGCTACACCTTC

v_gene: TRBV5-4
d_gene: -
j_gene: TRBJ2-7
abundance: -
CDR3aa: CASSLRGRASYEQYF
CDR3nt: TGTGCCAGCAGCTTGAGGGGGAGGGCCTCCTACGAGCAGTACTTC

v_gene: TRBV4-2
d_gene: -
j_gene: TRBJ2-5
abundance: once
CDR3aa: CASSQFPTETQYF
CDR3nt: TGTGCCAGCAGCCAATTTCCCACAGAGACCCAGTACTTC

v_gene: TRBV5-1
d_gene: TRBD2
j_gene: TRBJ2-7
abundance: -
CDR3aa: CASSLVASGNYEQYF
CDR3nt: TGCGCCAGCAGCTTGGTTGCTAGCGGGAACTACGAGCAGTACTTC

v_gene: TRBV6-6
d_gene: TRBD1
j_gene: TRBJ2-1
abundance: -
CDR3aa: CASSYSPTGGFQFF
CDR3nt: TGTGCCAGCAGTTACTCACCGACAGGGGGCTTTCAGTTCTTC

v_gene: TRBV6-6
d_gene: -
j_gene: TRBJ2-6
abundance: -
CDR3aa: CASSYSGANVLTF
CDR3nt: TGTGCCAGCAGTTACTCTGGGGCCAACGTCCTGACTTTC

v_gene: TRBV20-1
d_gene: -
j_gene: TRBJ2-7
abundance: -
CDR3aa: CSASRGFEQYF
CDR3nt: TGCAGTGCTAGTCGGGGATTCGAGCAGTACTTC

v_gene: TRBV7-2
d_gene: -
j_gene: TRBJ2-7
abundance: -
CDR3aa: CASSSPGLMFYEQYF
CDR3nt: TGTGCCAGCAGCTCCCCGGGACTGATGTTTTACGAGCAGTACTTC

v_gene: TRBV10-3
d_gene: -
j_gene: TRBJ2-1
abundance: -
CDR3aa: CAISPEYNEQFF
CDR3nt: TGTGCCATCAGCCCTGAGTACAATGAGCAGTTCTTC

v_gene: TRBV5-4
d_gene: -
j_gene: TRBJ2-3
abundance: -
CDR3aa: CASSPTGPGAQYF
CDR3nt: TGTGCCAGCAGCCCGACTGGGCCAGGGGCGCAGTATTTT

v_gene: TRBV5-1
d_gene: TRBD1
j_gene: TRBJ1-6
abundance: -
CDR3aa: CASRLATGGADSPLHF
CDR3nt: TGCGCCAGCAGACTAGCGACAGGGGGCGCGGATTCACCCCTCCACTTT

v_gene: TRBV28
d_gene: -
j_gene: TRBJ1-2
abundance: -
CDR3aa: CASSRRGYTF
CDR3nt: TGTGCCAGCAGTCGTCGAGGCTACACCTTC

v_gene: TRBV13
d_gene: TRBD1
j_gene: TRBJ2-7
abundance: -
CDR3aa: CASSFQTGGGYEQYF
CDR3nt: TGTGCCAGCAGCTTCCAGACAGGGGGCGGCTACGAGCAGTACTTC

v_gene: TRBV7-9
d_gene: -
j_gene: TRBJ2-7
abundance: few
CDR3aa: CASSAAGLGEQYF
CDR3nt: TGTGCCAGCAGCGCAGCAGGGCTGGGCGAGCAGTACTTC

v_gene: TRBV11-2
d_gene: -
j_gene: TRBJ1-1
abundance: -
CDR3aa: CASSFNQYTEAFF
CDR3nt: TGTGCCAGCAGCTTCAATCAGTACACTGAAGCTTTCTTT

v_gene: TRBV5-6
d_gene: -
j_gene: TRBJ1-1
abundance: -
CDR3aa: CASSRRALNTEAFF
CDR3nt: TGTGCCAGCAGCCGGAGGGCCCTGAACACTGAAGCTTTCTTT

v_gene: TRBV5-4
d_gene: TRBD2
j_gene: TRBJ2-7
abundance: -
CDR3aa: CASSSTGGTYEQYF
CDR3nt: TGTGCCAGCAGCTCGACGGGGGGGACCTACGAGCAGTACTTC